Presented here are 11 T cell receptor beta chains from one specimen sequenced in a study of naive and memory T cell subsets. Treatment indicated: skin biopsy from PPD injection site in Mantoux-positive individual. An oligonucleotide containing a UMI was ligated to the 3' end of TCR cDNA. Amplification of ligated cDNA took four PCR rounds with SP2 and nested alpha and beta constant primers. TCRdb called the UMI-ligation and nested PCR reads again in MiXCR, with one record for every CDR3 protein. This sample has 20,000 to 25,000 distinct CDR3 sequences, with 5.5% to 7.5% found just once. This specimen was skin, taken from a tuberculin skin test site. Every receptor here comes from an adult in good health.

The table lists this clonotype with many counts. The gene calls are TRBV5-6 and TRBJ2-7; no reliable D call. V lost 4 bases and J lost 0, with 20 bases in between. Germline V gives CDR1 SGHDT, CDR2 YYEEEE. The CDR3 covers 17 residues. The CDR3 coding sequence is TGTGCCAGCAGCCCTAAGGCAGGCGGACCCGACTCCTACGAGCAGTACTTC. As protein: CASSPKAGGPDSYEQYF.

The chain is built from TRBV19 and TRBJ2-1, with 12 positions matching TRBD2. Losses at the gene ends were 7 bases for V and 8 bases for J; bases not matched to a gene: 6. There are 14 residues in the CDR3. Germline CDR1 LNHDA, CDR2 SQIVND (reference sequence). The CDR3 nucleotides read TGTGCCAGTACCATACTAGCGGGAGGCTATGAGCAGTTCTTC. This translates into CASTILAGGYEQFF. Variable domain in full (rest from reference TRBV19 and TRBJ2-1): DGGITQSPKYLFRKEGQNVTLSCEQNLNHDAMYWYRQDPGQGLRLIYYSQIVNDFQKGDIAEGYSVSREKKESFPLTVTSAQKNPTAFYLCASTILAGGYEQFFGPGTRLTVL.

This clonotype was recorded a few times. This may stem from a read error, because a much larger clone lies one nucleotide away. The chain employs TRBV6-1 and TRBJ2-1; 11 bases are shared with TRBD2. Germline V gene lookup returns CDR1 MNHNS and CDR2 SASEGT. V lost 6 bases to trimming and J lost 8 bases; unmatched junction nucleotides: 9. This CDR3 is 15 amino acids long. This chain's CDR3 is CASRRGLAGGDEQFF. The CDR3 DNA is TGTGCCAGCAGGAGGGGGCTAGCGGGAGGTGATGAGCAGTTCTTC.

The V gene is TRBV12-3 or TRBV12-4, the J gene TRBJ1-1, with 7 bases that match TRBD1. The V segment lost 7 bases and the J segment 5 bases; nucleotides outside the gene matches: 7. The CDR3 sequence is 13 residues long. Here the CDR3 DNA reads TGTGCCAGCACCTCGACAGGGTTTACTGAAGCTTTCTTT. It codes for CASTSTGFTEAFF.

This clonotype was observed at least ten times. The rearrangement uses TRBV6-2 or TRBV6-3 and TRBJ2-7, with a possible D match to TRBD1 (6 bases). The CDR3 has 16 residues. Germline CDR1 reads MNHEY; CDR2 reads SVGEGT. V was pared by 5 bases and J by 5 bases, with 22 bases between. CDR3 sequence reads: CASSTETETGPNEQYF. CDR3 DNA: TGTGCCAGCAGTACCGAGACCGAAACAGGGCCCAACGAGCAGTACTTC.

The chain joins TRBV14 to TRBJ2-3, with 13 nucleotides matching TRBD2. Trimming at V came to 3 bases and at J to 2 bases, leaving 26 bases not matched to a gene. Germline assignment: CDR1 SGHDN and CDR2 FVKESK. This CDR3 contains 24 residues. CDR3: CASSHKPGLAGTPAYLQITDTQYF. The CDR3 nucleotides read TGTGCCAGCAGCCACAAGCCGGGACTAGCGGGAACGCCCGCCTATTTACAAATCACAGATACGCAGTATTTT. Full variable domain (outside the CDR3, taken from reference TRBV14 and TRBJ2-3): EAGVTQFPSHSVIEKGQTVTLRCDPISGHDNLYWYRRVMGKEIKFLLHFVKESKQDESGMPNNRFLAERTGGTYSTLKVQPAELEDSGVYFCASSHKPGLAGTPAYLQITDTQYFGPGTRLTVL.

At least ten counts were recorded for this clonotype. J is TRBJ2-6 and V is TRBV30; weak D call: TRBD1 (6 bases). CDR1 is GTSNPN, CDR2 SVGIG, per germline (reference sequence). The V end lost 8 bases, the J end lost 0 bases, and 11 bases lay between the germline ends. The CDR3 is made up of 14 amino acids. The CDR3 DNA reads TGTGCCGGACAGAGGGGCTCTGGGGCCAACGTCCTGACTTTC. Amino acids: CAGQRGSGANVLTF.

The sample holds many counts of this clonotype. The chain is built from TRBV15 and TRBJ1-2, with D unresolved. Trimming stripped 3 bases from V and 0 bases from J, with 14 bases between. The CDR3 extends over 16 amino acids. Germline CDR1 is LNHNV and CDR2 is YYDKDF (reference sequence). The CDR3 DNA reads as TGTGCCACCAGCAGTGAGACGGAGCTCGCTAACTATGGCTACACCTTC. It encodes CATSSETELANYGYTF.

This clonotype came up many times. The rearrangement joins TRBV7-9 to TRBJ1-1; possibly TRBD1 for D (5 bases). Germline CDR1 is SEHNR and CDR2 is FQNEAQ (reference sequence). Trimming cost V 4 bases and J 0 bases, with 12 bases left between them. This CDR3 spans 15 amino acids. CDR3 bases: TGTGCCAGCAGCTCCTCGGGACGGATGAACACTGAAGCTTTCTTT. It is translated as CASSSSGRMNTEAFF.

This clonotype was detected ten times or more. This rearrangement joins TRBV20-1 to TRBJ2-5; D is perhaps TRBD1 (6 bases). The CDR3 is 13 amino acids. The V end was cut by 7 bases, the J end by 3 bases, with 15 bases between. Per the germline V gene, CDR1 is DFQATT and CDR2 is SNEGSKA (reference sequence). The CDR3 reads CSGQQGTKETQYF. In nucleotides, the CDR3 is TGCAGTGGCCAACAGGGAACCAAAGAGACCCAGTACTTC.

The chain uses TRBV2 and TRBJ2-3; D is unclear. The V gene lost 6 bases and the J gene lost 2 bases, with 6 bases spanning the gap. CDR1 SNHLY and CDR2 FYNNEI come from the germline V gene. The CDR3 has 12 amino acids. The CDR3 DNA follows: TGTGCCAGCAGCCTCTCCACAGATACGCAGTATTTT. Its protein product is CASSLSTDTQYF.